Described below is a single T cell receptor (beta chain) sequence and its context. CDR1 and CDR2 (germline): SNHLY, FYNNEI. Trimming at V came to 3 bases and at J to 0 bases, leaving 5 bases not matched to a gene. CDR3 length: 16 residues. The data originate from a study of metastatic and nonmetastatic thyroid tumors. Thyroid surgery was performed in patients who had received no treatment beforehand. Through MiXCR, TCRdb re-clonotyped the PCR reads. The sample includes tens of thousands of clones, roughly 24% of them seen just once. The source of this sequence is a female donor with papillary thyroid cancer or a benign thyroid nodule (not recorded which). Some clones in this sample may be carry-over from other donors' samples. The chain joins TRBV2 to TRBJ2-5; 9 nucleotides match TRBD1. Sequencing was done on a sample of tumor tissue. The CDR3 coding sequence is TGTGCCAGCAGTGAGGGGGGACAGGGATACCAAGAGACCCAGTACTTC. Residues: CASSEGGQGYQETQYF.